Presented here are 30 T cell receptor beta chains from one specimen sequenced in a study of blood T cells in healthy people across ages. The second PCR ran about 6 to 11 cycles with a sample-barcoded 5' primer and J-beta primers. TCRdb ran MiXCR on the 5' RACE reads and lists one entry per CDR3 protein. The data show about 680,000 distinct CDR3 sequences, 49% seen once. Sequencing was performed on blood. The receptors here all came from a woman in her sixties in good health.

The chain links TRBV3-1 to TRBJ2-3, with D hard to call. In germline, CDR1 is LGHDT, CDR2 YNNKEL (reference sequence). This CDR3 spans 13 amino acids. The germline V and J ends were trimmed by 6 bases and 4 bases, with 11 bases remaining between them. Here the CDR3 reads CASRLASADTQYF. In nucleotides, the CDR3 is TGTGCCAGCAGGCTGGCGTCGGCAGATACGCAGTATTTT.

The rearrangement links TRBV7-2 to TRBJ2-1; D gene ambiguous. The V gene's germline CDR1 is SGHTA and CDR2 FQGNSA. Trimming took off 0 bases at V and 10 bases at J, with 13 bases between the two ends. The CDR3 sequence is 14 residues long. CDR3 nucleotides: TGTGCCAGCAGCTTAGCTGTCAGAAACTACGAGCAGTTCTTC. It encodes CASSLAVRNYEQFF.

This clonotype was seen a few times. This chain uses TRBV4-2 with TRBJ2-4; D is ambiguous. V lost 0 bases to trimming and J lost 13 bases, with 16 bases between them. CDR1 is LGHNA and CDR2 is YNFKEQ in the germline V gene. The CDR3 length is 14 residues. As DNA, the CDR3 is TGTGCCAGCAGCCAAGAACGAGGCGTGCGTGAGCAGTACTTC. Protein product: CASSQERGVREQYF.

The J gene is TRBJ2-6, the V gene TRBV20-1; D possibly uses TRBD1 or TRBD2 (6 bases each). This CDR3 region has 19 residues. CDR1 and CDR2 from the germline V gene are DFQATT and SNEGSKA (reference sequence). V lost 0 bases, J lost 0 bases, and 18 bases lay in between. The CDR3, as DNA: TGCAGTGCTAGAGACCCCGCGGAGGGGGGCACCTCTGGGGCCAACGTCCTGACTTTC. The encoded protein is CSARDPAEGGTSGANVLTF.

This sequence joins TRBV29-1 and TRBJ2-1, with TRBD2 matching 8 bases. V was pared by 3 bases and J by 7 bases, with 5 bases of the junction left unmatched. The CDR3 has 13 residues. Germline V gives CDR1 SQVTM, CDR2 ANQGSEA. The CDR3 sequence: CSVEQRERNEQFF. CDR3 DNA sequence: TGCAGCGTTGAGCAGCGGGAGAGGAATGAGCAGTTCTTC.

The chain is built from TRBV24-1 and TRBJ2-5; maybe TRBD2 (7 bases). V lost 4 bases to trimming and J lost 3 bases, with 14 bases between them. The CDR3 is 15 residues long. Germline V CDR1 and CDR2: KGHDR, SFDVKD. The CDR3 protein is CATSDQGLAEETQYF. The CDR3 bases are TGTGCCACCAGTGACCAGGGGCTAGCGGAAGAGACCCAGTACTTC.

The chain couples TRBV20-1 to TRBJ2-5; 12 nucleotides agree with TRBD2. Per the germline V gene, CDR1 is DFQATT and CDR2 is SNEGSKA (reference sequence). The CDR3 consists of 15 residues. J gave up 11 bases and V 5 bases, and 15 bases lay outside the gene matches. CDR3 in DNA: TGCAGTGCTCACTCTAGCGGGAGGGGGTCGGATGAGCAGTACTTC. Protein product: CSAHSSGRGSDEQYF.

The rearrangement links TRBV5-1 to TRBJ2-1; 8 positions match TRBD2. The germline gives CDR1 SGHRS, CDR2 YFSETQ. This CDR3 has 15 residues. With 0 bases clipped from V and 8 bases from J, the junction kept 7 bases outside the gene matches. CDR3 DNA: TGCGCCAGCAGCTTGGGGGGACTAGTTATCGATGAGCAGTTCTTC. Translated: CASSLGGLVIDEQFF.

The CDR3 coding sequence is TGTGCCAGCAGCCAAGAAGGGATCTATGGCTACACCTTC. Translating gives CASSQEGIYGYTF. The rearrangement links TRBV3-1 to TRBJ1-2; unclear D gene. The germline V gene encodes CDR1 LGHDT and CDR2 YNNKEL (reference sequence). The CDR3 has 13 amino acids. Trimming pared 0 bases from V and 4 bases from J, leaving 6 bases between.

This clonotype was observed a few times. This chain connects TRBV27 to TRBJ2-5; perhaps TRBD2 as D (5 bases). V gave up 1 base and J gave up 7 bases, with 13 bases separating them. In germline, CDR1 is MNHEY, CDR2 SMNVEV (reference sequence). The CDR3 sequence is 14 residues long. Here the CDR3 reads CASSLFASTGTQYF. The CDR3 DNA follows: TGTGCCAGCAGTTTATTCGCTAGCACCGGGACCCAGTACTTC.

This clonotype showed up just a few times. The rearrangement uses TRBV29-1 and TRBJ2-1; 7 bases line up with TRBD2. Germline V lookup: CDR1 SQVTM, CDR2 ANQGSEA. J lost 8 bases, V lost 4 bases, and 8 bases had no gene match. The CDR3 loop spans 13 amino acids. This CDR3 is CSVGSMGGYEQFF. CDR3 nucleotides: TGCAGCGTTGGGTCGATGGGGGGGTATGAGCAGTTCTTC.

V is TRBV6-2 or TRBV6-3 and J is TRBJ2-1; D gene unclear. Trimming stripped 1 base from V and 9 bases from J, with 7 bases between. The germline gives CDR1 MNHEY, CDR2 SVGEGT. The CDR3 consists of 12 residues. CDR3 sequence reads: CASSYFRCEQFF. The DNA of the CDR3 is TGTGCCAGCAGTTACTTCCGCTGTGAGCAGTTCTTC.

This clonotype was seen a few times. The chain links TRBV10-3 to TRBJ2-7, with 9 positions matching TRBD1. CDR3 size: 15 residues. Germline CDR1 reads ENHRY; CDR2 reads SYGVKD. After removal of 3 bases from V and 4 bases from J, the junction contained 7 bases not matched to a gene. The CDR3 bases are TGTGCCATCAGTGACCGGGACAGGGTTTCATACGAGCAGTACTTC. As protein: CAISDRDRVSYEQYF.

This clonotype was counted only a few times. The chain has TRBV27 and TRBJ2-7; no reliable D call. The length of the CDR3 is 16 residues. Germline V gene lookup returns CDR1 MNHEY and CDR2 SMNVEV (reference sequence). V dropped 0 bases and J dropped 2 bases, with 14 bases sitting between them. DNA for the CDR3: TGTGCCAGCAGTTTATCGGGTTTGTCGAGTACCTACGAGCAGTACTTC. Residues: CASSLSGLSSTYEQYF.

This clonotype was detected only once. CDR3 coding DNA: TGTGCCATCATGGGACTAGCGGGAGGGTTAGGCTACAATGAGCAGTTCTTC. Protein sequence: CAIMGLAGGLGYNEQFF. This chain connects TRBV10-3 to TRBJ2-1, with 16 bases identical to TRBD2. The J segment lost 3 bases and the V segment lost 7 bases, leaving 6 bases of the junction unmatched. The CDR3 consists of 17 residues. The germline gives CDR1 ENHRY, CDR2 SYGVKD.

This clonotype has at least ten counts. The V and J genes are TRBV11-1 and TRBJ2-5; no reliable D call. Trimming cost V 1 base and J 6 bases, with 12 bases left between them. This CDR3 contains 14 residues. Germline CDR1 and CDR2: SGHAT and FQDESV (reference sequence). CDR3 sequence: CASSLGATSKTQYF. CDR3 DNA sequence: TGTGCCAGCAGCTTAGGAGCCACGTCGAAGACCCAGTACTTC.

This clonotype was recorded a few times. The V call is TRBV20-1, the J call TRBJ2-3; either TRBD1 or TRBD2 may fit D (5 bases each). Germline V gene sequence: CDR1 DFQATT, CDR2 SNEGSKA (reference sequence). V shed 6 bases and J shed 0 bases, with 19 bases lying between them. This CDR3 comprises 16 residues. The CDR3 sequence is CSALYGASRSTDTQYF. In DNA, the CDR3 is TGCAGTGCCCTTTACGGGGCTAGCAGGAGCACAGATACGCAGTATTTT.

This clonotype turned up a few times. This chain links TRBV7-2 with TRBJ2-7; unclear D gene. Per germline, CDR1 SGHTA and CDR2 FQGNSA. V was shortened by 1 base and J by 3 bases, with 16 bases between the two germline ends. This CDR3 contains 16 residues. CDR3 in DNA: TGTGCCAGCAGCTTAGATCCCCAGGTCCTGAACTACGAGCAGTACTTC. It yields the protein CASSLDPQVLNYEQYF. The full variable domain, with the rest looked up from reference TRBV7-2 and TRBJ2-7, is GAGVSQSPSNKVTEKGKDVELRCDPISGHTALYWYRQSLGQGLEFLIYFQGNSAPDKSGLPSDRFSAERTGGSVSTLTIQRTQQEDSAVYLCASSLDPQVLNYEQYFGPGTRLTVT.

This chain joins TRBV27 and TRBJ2-1; D call uncertain. Germline CDR1 MNHEY, CDR2 SMNVEV (reference sequence). The CDR3 has 11 amino acids. V lost 10 bases and J lost 8, with 12 bases in between. In DNA, the CDR3 is TGTGCCACCAAGAAATACCATGAGCAGTTCTTC. Translated, it gives CATKKYHEQFF.

The chain joins TRBV6-6 to TRBJ2-5; no clear D. Germline loops: CDR1 MNHNY, CDR2 SVGAGI (reference sequence). The CDR3 contains 15 residues. V was pared by 5 bases and J by 2 bases, with 15 bases between. The CDR3 sequence: CASSTPSGKQETQYF. CDR3 bases: TGTGCCAGCAGTACCCCGTCGGGCAAACAAGAGACCCAGTACTTC.

The genes are TRBV2 and TRBJ1-6; 8 bases fit TRBD1. J was trimmed by 8 bases and V by 7 bases; bases with no gene match: 10. Germline V gene data show CDR1 as SNHLY and CDR2 as FYNNEI. The CDR3 is made up of 15 amino acids. For the CDR3, the DNA is TGTGCCAGCAAATCCGGGACAGGTGAAGATTCACCCCTCCACTTT. This gives the protein CASKSGTGEDSPLHF.

J is TRBJ2-5 and V is TRBV2, with D tentatively TRBD1 or TRBD2 (5 bases each). The J call may not be correct, given that the DNA end is closer to TRBJ2-7. The CDR3 totals 13 residues. Germline CDR1 and CDR2: SNHLY and FYNNEI. CDR3 nucleotides: TGTGCCAGCAGTGAAGTAGGGGACGGCGAGCAGTACTTC. Translating gives CASSEVGDGEQYF.

The chain has TRBV6-1 and TRBJ2-6; possibly TRBD1 for D (6 bases). The V and J ends lost 6 bases and 0 bases respectively, with 15 bases between them. Germline V CDR1 and CDR2: MNHNS, SASEGT. The CDR3 extends over 17 amino acids. This CDR3 is CASRKGTSSSGANVLTF. DNA of the CDR3: TGTGCCAGCAGAAAAGGGACAAGTAGCTCTGGGGCCAACGTCCTGACTTTC.

This clonotype was picked up a small number of times. This chain links TRBV27 with TRBJ2-7; 7 bases are shared with TRBD1. V shed 3 bases and J 1 base; nucleotides not matched to a gene: 9. The length of the CDR3 is 16 residues. CDR1 MNHEY and CDR2 SMNVEV come from the germline V gene (reference sequence). CDR3 in DNA: TGTGCCAGCAGTTTCTCCACCGGGACAGTGTCCTACGAGCAGTACTTC. Translation gives CASSFSTGTVSYEQYF.

This clonotype came up a few times. V gene TRBV20-1 combines with J gene TRBJ2-1; weak D call: TRBD1 (6 bases). CDR1 and CDR2 from the germline V gene are DFQATT and SNEGSKA (reference sequence). The CDR3 extends over 14 amino acids. Trimming removed 0 bases from V and 6 bases from J, with 12 bases in between. The CDR3 DNA follows: TGCAGTGCTAGAGATCAGATGGACAGCAATGAGCAGTTCTTC. Protein product: CSARDQMDSNEQFF.

The chain joins TRBV20-1 to TRBJ2-2; a weak D match, TRBD2 (7 bases). In germline, CDR1 is DFQATT, CDR2 SNEGSKA (reference sequence). Deletions cut 3 bases from V and 5 bases from J, with 19 bases between. The CDR3 runs to 16 residues. CDR3: CSASVGAGEKTGELFF. The CDR3 nucleotides are TGCAGTGCTAGCGTGGGGGCGGGAGAAAAAACCGGGGAGCTGTTTTTT.

The rearrangement uses TRBV5-1 and TRBJ1-4, with D perhaps TRBD1 (6 bases). Germline V gene data show CDR1 as SGHRS and CDR2 as YFSETQ. This CDR3 region has 16 residues. V shed 0 bases and J shed 6 bases, with 15 bases lying between them. The CDR3 DNA follows: TGCGCCAGCAGCTTGGGGCCCCTAGGGGGAGATGAAAAACTGTTTTTT. Amino acids: CASSLGPLGGDEKLFF.

CDR3 DNA sequence: TGTGCCAGCAGCCCCCGGGACTTAAAAGACATTCAGTACTTC. This translates into CASSPRDLKDIQYF. The chain is built from TRBV7-2 and TRBJ2-4; possibly TRBD2 for D (6 bases). The length of the CDR3 is 14 residues. V was trimmed by 5 bases and J by 8 bases, leaving 16 bases between them. The germline gives CDR1 SGHTA, CDR2 FQGNSA.

The chain recombines TRBV7-9 with TRBJ1-6; D not certain. V lost 8 bases to trimming and J lost 7 bases, with 12 bases between them. CDR3 length equals 13 residues. Germline V lookup: CDR1 SEHNR, CDR2 FQNEAQ (reference sequence). CDR3 loop: CASEGLQNSPLHF. CDR3 coding DNA: TGTGCCAGCGAAGGCCTGCAGAATTCACCCCTCCACTTT.

The chain has TRBV20-1 and TRBJ2-1, with a possible D match to TRBD2 (6 bases). V dropped 0 bases and J dropped 5 bases, with 14 bases sitting between them. Germline V gene data show CDR1 as DFQATT and CDR2 as SNEGSKA (reference sequence). The CDR3 contains 15 residues. CDR3 bases: TGCAGTGCTAGAGATCGGAGGGCAGGAGACAATGAGCAGTTCTTC. It codes for CSARDRRAGDNEQFF.